Each of the 11 T cell receptor beta chains below was sequenced from the same sample in a study of CD8 T cells in ankylosing spondylitis. TCRdb ran MiXCR on the 5' RACE reads and lists one entry per CDR3 protein. The data contain approximately 250,000 distinct CDR3 sequences, about 10% of them singletons. Material: blood, either unsorted or a sorted T cell fraction (not recorded which). These receptors all stem from a male donor with ankylosing spondylitis or in good health (not recorded which).

This clonotype appeared many times. CDR3 sequence (DNA): TGTGCCAGCAGCCCCCAAGTAGCGGGGGGGTATCATGAGCAGTTCTTC. It codes for CASSPQVAGGYHEQFF. The chain uses TRBV3-1 and TRBJ2-1, with TRBD2 matching over 11 bases. V lost 4 bases, J lost 8 bases, and 10 bases stayed unmatched. The CDR3 contains 16 residues. CDR1 and CDR2 (germline): LGHDT, YNNKEL (reference sequence).

At least ten counts were recorded for this clonotype. The chain links TRBV19 to TRBJ2-2; 7 bases are shared with TRBD2. The germline V gene has CDR1 LNHDA and CDR2 SQIVND (reference sequence). The junction had 7 bases not matched to a gene; V was cut back by 0 bases and J by 3 bases. The length of the CDR3 is 17 residues. This chain's CDR3 is CASSIDPYGGDTGELFF. The CDR3 DNA reads TGTGCCAGTAGTATAGATCCCTATGGGGGGGACACCGGGGAGCTGTTTTTT.

This clonotype was recorded at least ten times. The chain uses TRBV20-1 and TRBJ1-2, with D perhaps matching TRBD1 (5 bases). This CDR3 spans 11 amino acids. Germline lookup yields CDR1 DFQATT and CDR2 SNEGSKA (reference sequence). V was shortened by 5 bases and J by 10 bases, with 14 bases between the two germline ends. CDR3 DNA sequence: TGCAGTGCTCCCCGGCAGGGTGACTACACCTTC. Translating gives CSAPRQGDYTF.

This sequence joins TRBV4-1 and TRBJ2-3, with TRBD2 matching 13 bases. CDR3 size: 16 residues. In germline, CDR1 is MGHRA, CDR2 YSYEKL. With V trimmed by 4 bases and J by 4 bases, 5 bases remained unmatched. The CDR3 coding sequence is TGCGCCAGCAGCCTTACTAGCGGGGGGGCCCCAGATACGCAGTATTTT. Its translation: CASSLTSGGAPDTQYF.

This clonotype occurred many times. V is TRBV20-1 and J is TRBJ2-1; D could derive from TRBD1 or TRBD2 (5 bases each). Trimming cost V 3 bases and J 0 bases, with 21 bases left between them. Germline V gives CDR1 DFQATT, CDR2 SNEGSKA (reference sequence). This CDR3 contains 18 residues. CDR3 residues: CSASPPPSWGSSYNEQFF. DNA for the CDR3: TGCAGTGCTAGCCCCCCTCCGTCTTGGGGGAGCTCCTACAATGAGCAGTTCTTC.

This clonotype was seen a handful of times. V gene TRBV30 combines with J gene TRBJ2-2; 8 nucleotides align to TRBD2. The germline gives CDR1 GTSNPN, CDR2 SVGIG (reference sequence). The CDR3 length is 18 residues. Trimming cost V 1 base and J 0 bases; bases outside gene matches: 10. The CDR3 bases are TGTGCCTGGAGTGGGGGATCTAGCGGGTTCTCGAACACCGGGGAGCTGTTTTTT. Its translation is CAWSGGSSGFSNTGELFF.

This clonotype has ten or more counts. This chain uses TRBV5-1 with TRBJ2-3; D is uncertain. The CDR3 runs 12 residues. With 0 bases removed from V and 6 bases from J, the gap between germline ends came to 5 bases. The V gene's germline CDR1 is SGHRS and CDR2 YFSETQ. In DNA form, the CDR3 reads TGCGCCAGCAGCTTGGATCGGGATACGCAGTATTTT. It is translated as CASSLDRDTQYF.

This chain uses TRBV20-1 with TRBJ2-7, with D uncertain. V was clipped by 6 bases and J by 0 bases, with 18 bases between them. Germline V CDR1 and CDR2: DFQATT, SNEGSKA (reference sequence). The CDR3 contains 15 residues. The CDR3: CSADLWVRSSYEQYF. CDR3 coding DNA: TGCAGTGCCGACCTATGGGTCCGAAGCTCCTACGAGCAGTACTTC.

The rearrangement uses TRBV30 and TRBJ2-7; D is perhaps TRBD1 or TRBD2 (7 bases each). The CDR3 length is 13 residues. V lost 6 bases and J 2 bases, leaving 14 bases between the germline ends. CDR1 is GTSNPN, CDR2 SVGIG, per germline (reference sequence). CDR3 region: CACSQGGTYEQYF. CDR3 coding DNA: TGTGCCTGCTCCCAGGGGGGGACCTACGAGCAGTACTTC.

Regarding this clonotype: A read error is possible here, since a much larger clone lies one base away. V gene TRBV5-1 combines with J gene TRBJ2-7; perhaps TRBD1 as D (6 bases). This CDR3 has 14 residues. Germline CDR1 and CDR2: SGHRS and YFSETQ. Trimming pared 4 bases from V and 3 bases from J, leaving 14 bases between. CDR3: CASSPYQQGYEQYF. The DNA for the CDR3 is TGCGCCAGCAGCCCCTACCAACAGGGCTACGAGCAGTACTTC.

This clonotype showed up many times. The chain carries TRBV25-1 and TRBJ2-5; TRBD1 matches 8 bases. Trimming at V came to 5 bases and at J to 4 bases, leaving 6 bases not matched to a gene. The CDR3 spans 14 residues. Germline V gives CDR1 MGHDK, CDR2 SYGVNS. The CDR3 reads CASSQRTGTETQYF. CDR3 nucleotides: TGTGCCAGCAGTCAACGGACAGGGACAGAGACCCAGTACTTC. Full variable domain (remainder filled in from reference TRBV25-1 and TRBJ2-5): EADIYQTPRYLVIGTGKKITLECSQTMGHDKMYWYQQDPGMELHLIHYSYGVNSTEKGDLSSESTVSRIRTEHFPLTLESARPSHTSQYLCASSQRTGTETQYFGPGTRLLVL.